The present T cell receptor beta chain was sequenced within a study of cytomegalovirus exposure and HLA in healthy donors. Study-wide context: Falling in the Caucasian-associated ancestry cluster were 81% of a few hundred genotyped donors.

Notes on this clone: Its matching antigen is unknown.

The CDR3 consists of 14 residues. J was trimmed by 4 bases and V by 9 bases; bases with no gene match: 7. Germline V gene sequence: CDR1 MNHNS, CDR2 SASEGT. PCR involved 60 Vbeta and 13 Jbeta primers. Using immunoSEQ multiplex PCR, the repertoire was profiled, and TCRdb retains in-frame clones only, with some absent. The data hold around 150,000 clones, with 60% to 80% observed a single time. Notes on the study in general: A cluster of highly shared sequence variants was likely a sequencing artifact. Listed as cytomegalovirus-associated were 150 or so TCR beta chains. In an earlier analysis, most TCR beta V segments were productive about 87% or about 30% of the time.

Source material: PBMCs. This TCR came from a man aged 45-60 years in good health and CMV-seropositive. V and J are TRBV6-1 and TRBJ2-7; 12 bases match TRBD2. The CDR3 sequence is CASTGLAGLYEQYF. Written as DNA, the CDR3 is TGTGCCAGTACGGGACTAGCGGGCCTATACGAGCAGTACTTC.